This T cell receptor beta chain was sequenced in a study of CD8 T cells in ankylosing spondylitis. Study observations and caveats: Made up of eight highly homologous variants, a TCR beta motif appeared characteristic of ankylosing spondylitis blood. Disease-linked clones were CD8+ and relatively rare in peripheral blood. Researchers reportedly found disease-linked clones significantly enriched in matched ankylosing spondylitis synovial fluid.

As regards this clonotype: No antigen is known for it.

CDR1 is SGHRS and CDR2 is YFSETQ in the germline V gene. This CDR3 is 13 amino acids long. V lost 0 bases to trimming and J lost 6 bases; unmatched junction nucleotides: 0. MiXCR, run by TCRdb on the 5' RACE reads, gives a single entry per CDR3 protein. The sample yields 750,000 to 850,000 distinct CDR3 sequences, over 9.5% seen once. The chain employs TRBV5-1 and TRBJ1-1; 9 nucleotides line up with TRBD1. The specimen sequenced was blood, either unsorted or a sorted T cell fraction (not recorded which). The TCR comes from a male donor with ankylosing spondylitis. CDR3 sequence reads: CASSLGTGAEAFF. As DNA, the CDR3 is TGCGCCAGCAGCTTGGGGACAGGGGCTGAAGCTTTCTTT.